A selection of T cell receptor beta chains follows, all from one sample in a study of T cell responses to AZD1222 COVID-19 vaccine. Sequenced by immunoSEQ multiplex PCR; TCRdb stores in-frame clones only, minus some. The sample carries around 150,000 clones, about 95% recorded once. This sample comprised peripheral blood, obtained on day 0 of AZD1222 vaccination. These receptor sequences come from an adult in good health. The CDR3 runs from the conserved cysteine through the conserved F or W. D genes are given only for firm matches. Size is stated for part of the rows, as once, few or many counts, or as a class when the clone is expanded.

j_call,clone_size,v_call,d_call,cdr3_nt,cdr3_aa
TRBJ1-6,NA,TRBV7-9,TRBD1,TGTGCCAGCAGACCAGGACAGGGAGGCAATTCACCCCTCCACTTT,CASRPGQGGNSPLHF
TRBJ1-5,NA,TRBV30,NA,TGTGCCTGGAGTGGGGATCAGGTCAGCAATCAGCCCCAGCATTTT,CAWSGDQVSNQPQHF
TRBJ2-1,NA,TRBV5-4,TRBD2,TGTGCCAGCAGCTCGGGACTAGCGGGAGCAAATGAGCAGTTCTTC,CASSSGLAGANEQFF
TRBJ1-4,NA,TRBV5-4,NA,TGTGCCAGCACCGTTCCGGGAGAAAAACTGTTTTTT,CASTVPGEKLFF
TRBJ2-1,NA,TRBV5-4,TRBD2,TGTGCCAGCAGCCCCCTAGCGGGAGGATACGATGAGCAGTTCTTC,CASSPLAGGYDEQFF
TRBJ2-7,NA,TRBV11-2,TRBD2,TGTGCCAGCAGCTTAGGCGCGGGAGGAACATACGAGCAGTACTTC,CASSLGAGGTYEQYF
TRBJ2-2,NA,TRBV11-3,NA,TGTGCCAGCAGCTTAGGGGGGAACACCGGGGAGCTGTTTTTT,CASSLGGNTGELFF
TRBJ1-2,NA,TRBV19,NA,TGTGCCAGTAGCGTAGCAATATATGGCTACACCTTC,CASSVAIYGYTF
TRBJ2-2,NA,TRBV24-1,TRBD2,TGTGCCACCAGTGCCGGGGGGGGACTAGATAACACCGGGGAGCTGTTTTTT,CATSAGGGLDNTGELFF
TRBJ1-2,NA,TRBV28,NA,TGTGCCAGCAGTTTCCCTCCGCAGGGAGACTATGGCTACACCTTC,CASSFPPQGDYGYTF
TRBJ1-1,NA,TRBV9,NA,TGTGCCAGCAGCGCCGTCTCGGGCGTCACTGAAGCTTTCTTT,CASSAVSGVTEAFF
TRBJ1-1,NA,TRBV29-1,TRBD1,TGCAGCGTTCGGGACAGAGAAGCTTTCTTT,CSVRDREAFF
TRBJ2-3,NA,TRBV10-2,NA,TGCGCCAGTAGGTGGACAGATAGGACAGATACGCAGTATTTT,CASRWTDRTDTQYF
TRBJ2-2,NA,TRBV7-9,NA,TGTGCCAGCAGCTTAGCACGCACCGGGGAGCTGTTTTTT,CASSLARTGELFF
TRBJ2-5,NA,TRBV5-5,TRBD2,TGTGCCTCGGGACTAGCGTCGGAGACCCAGTACTTC,CASGLASETQYF
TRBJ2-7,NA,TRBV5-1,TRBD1,TGCGCCAGCAGCTTGGCCTTAGGGACAGAAACCTACGAGCAGTACTTC,CASSLALGTETYEQYF
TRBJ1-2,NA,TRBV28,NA,TGTGCCAGCAGTTCGCCTGCGGTCTATGGCTACACCTTC,CASSSPAVYGYTF
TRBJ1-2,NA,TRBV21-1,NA,TGTGCCAGCAGCAAATACGGCAGTAACTATGGCTACACCTTC,CASSKYGSNYGYTF
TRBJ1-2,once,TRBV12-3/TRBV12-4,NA,TGTGCCAGCAGTCAAGACAGCAACTATGGCTACACCTTC,CASSQDSNYGYTF
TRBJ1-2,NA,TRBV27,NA,TGTGCCAGCAGCCCCGAGCCGCTTCGAGCTAACTATGGCTACACCTTC,CASSPEPLRANYGYTF
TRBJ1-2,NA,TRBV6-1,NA,TGTGCCAGCACCACAGGCGGAGGCTATGGCTACACCTTC,CASTTGGGYGYTF
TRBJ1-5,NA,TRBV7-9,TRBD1,TGTGCCAGCAGCTTAGGGGTGGGACAGGGGATCAATCAGCCCCAGCATTTT,CASSLGVGQGINQPQHF
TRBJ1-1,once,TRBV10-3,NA,TGTGCCATCAGTGAGAGAGACATCCCTCATGGGGACACTGAAGCTTTCTTT,CAISERDIPHGDTEAFF
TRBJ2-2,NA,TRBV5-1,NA,TGCGCCAGCAGCCCTGCTAGGAGCACCGGGGAGCTGTTTTTT,CASSPARSTGELFF
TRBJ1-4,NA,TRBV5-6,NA,TGTGCCAGCAGCTTTTACGTAGGCCTTAATGAAAAACTGTTTTTT,CASSFYVGLNEKLFF
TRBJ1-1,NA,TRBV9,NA,TGTGCCAGCAGCGTAACAGGCATGAACACTGAAGCTTTCTTT,CASSVTGMNTEAFF
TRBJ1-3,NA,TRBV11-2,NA,TGTGCCAGCAGCTTAGATTCCCCTCCATCTTGGAGCTCTGGAAACACCATATATTTT,CASSLDSPPSWSSGNTIYF
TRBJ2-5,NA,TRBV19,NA,TGTGCCAGTAGTACCCTAGGGCAAGAGACCCAGTACTTC,CASSTLGQETQYF
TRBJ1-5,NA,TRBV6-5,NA,TGTGCCAGTCAGAGGGAGGTTGAAAAACAGCATTTT,CASQREVEKQHF
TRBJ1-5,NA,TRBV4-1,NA,TGCGCCAGCAGCCAAGAAGGGGTCGGCAATCAGCCCCAGCATTTT,CASSQEGVGNQPQHF
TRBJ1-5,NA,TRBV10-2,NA,TGCGCCAGCAGTGAGGAGACGGAGGCAAATCAGCCCCAGCATTTT,CASSEETEANQPQHF
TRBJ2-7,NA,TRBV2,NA,TGTGCCAGCAGGACACCAGGCGAGCAGTACTTC,CASRTPGEQYF
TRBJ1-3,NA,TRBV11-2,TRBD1,TGTGCCAGCAGCCCCGGGACAGCTGGAAACACCATATATTTT,CASSPGTAGNTIYF
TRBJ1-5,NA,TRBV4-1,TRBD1,TGCGCCAGCAGCCAAGGGACAGGTTATCAGCCCCAGCATTTT,CASSQGTGYQPQHF
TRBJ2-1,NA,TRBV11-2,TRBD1,TGTGCCAGCAGCAACTCGTGGGGGACAGGGGTATACAATGAGCAGTTCTTC,CASSNSWGTGVYNEQFF
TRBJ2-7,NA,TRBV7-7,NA,TGTGCCAGCAGCTTAGAGTCGGGCCCGGGCTACGAGCAGTACTTC,CASSLESGPGYEQYF
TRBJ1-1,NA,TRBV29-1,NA,TGCAGCGTTGGTGACCGGTTGAACACTGAAGCTTTCTTT,CSVGDRLNTEAFF
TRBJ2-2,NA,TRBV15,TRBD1,TGTGCCACCAGCAGAGGACCTCCGAGGGACAGGGGCCCCGGGGAGCTGTTTTTT,CATSRGPPRDRGPGELFF
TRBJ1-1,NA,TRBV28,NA,TGTGCCACCAACAGGTTACCGAACACTGAAGCTTTCTTT,CATNRLPNTEAFF
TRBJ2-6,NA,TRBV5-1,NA,TGCGCCAGCAGCAGTGCAGGGACCTACTCTGGGGCCAACGTCCTGACTTTC,CASSSAGTYSGANVLTF